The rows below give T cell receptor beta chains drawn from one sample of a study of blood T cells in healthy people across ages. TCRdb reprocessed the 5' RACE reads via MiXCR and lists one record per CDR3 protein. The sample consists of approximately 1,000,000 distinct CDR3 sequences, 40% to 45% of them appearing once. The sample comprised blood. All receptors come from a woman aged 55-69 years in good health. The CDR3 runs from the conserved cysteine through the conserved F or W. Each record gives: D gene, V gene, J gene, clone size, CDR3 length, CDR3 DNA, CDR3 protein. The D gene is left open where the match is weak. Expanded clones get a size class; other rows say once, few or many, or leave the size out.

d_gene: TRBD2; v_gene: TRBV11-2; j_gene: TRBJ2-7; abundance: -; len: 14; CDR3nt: TGTGCCAGCAGCTTCGACCGGGACTACTACGAGCAGTACTTC; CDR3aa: CASSFDRDYYEQYF
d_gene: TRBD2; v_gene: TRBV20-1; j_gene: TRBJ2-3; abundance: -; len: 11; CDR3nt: TGCAGTCGTCGGGGGGGCGATACGCAGTATTTT; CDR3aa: CSRRGGDTQYF
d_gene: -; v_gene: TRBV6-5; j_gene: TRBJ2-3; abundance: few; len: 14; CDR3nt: TGTGCCAGCAGTTACTACGAACGGGGGGATACGCAGTATTTT; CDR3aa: CASSYYERGDTQYF
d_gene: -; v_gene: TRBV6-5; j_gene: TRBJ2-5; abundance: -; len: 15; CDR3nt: TGTGCCAGCAGTTACTCGCTGCCAGTTCAAGAGACCCAGTACTTC; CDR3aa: CASSYSLPVQETQYF
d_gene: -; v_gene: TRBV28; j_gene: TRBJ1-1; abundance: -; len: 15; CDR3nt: TGTGCCAGCAGTTTACGGACAGTCGCTTACACTGAAGCTTTCTTT; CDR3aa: CASSLRTVAYTEAFF
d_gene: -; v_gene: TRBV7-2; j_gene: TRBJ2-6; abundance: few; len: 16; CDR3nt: TGTGCCAGCAGCTTGCAAACAGGGTACGGGGCCAACGTCCTGACTTTC; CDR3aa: CASSLQTGYGANVLTF
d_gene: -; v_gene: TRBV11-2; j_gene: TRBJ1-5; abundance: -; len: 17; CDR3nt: TGTGCCAGCAGCTTAGGGCAGGGCACCTATAGCAATCAGCCCCAGCATTTT; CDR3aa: CASSLGQGTYSNQPQHF
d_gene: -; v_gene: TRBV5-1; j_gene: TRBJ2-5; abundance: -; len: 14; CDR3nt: TGCGCCAGCAGCATGACTGGAAACCAAGGGACCCAGTACTTC; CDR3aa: CASSMTGNQGTQYF
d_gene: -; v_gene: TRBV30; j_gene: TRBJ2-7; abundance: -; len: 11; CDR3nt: TGTGCCTGGAGTGGCCAATACGAGCAGTACTTC; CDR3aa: CAWSGQYEQYF
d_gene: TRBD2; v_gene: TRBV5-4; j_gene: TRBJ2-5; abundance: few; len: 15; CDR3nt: TGTGCCAGCAGTCGCGGGGGATCAAACCTAGAGACCCAGTACTTC; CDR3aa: CASSRGGSNLETQYF
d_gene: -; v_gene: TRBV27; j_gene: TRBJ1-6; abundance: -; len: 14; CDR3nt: TGTGCCAGCAGTTTTGACCCCCGGGATTCACCCCTCCACTTT; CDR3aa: CASSFDPRDSPLHF
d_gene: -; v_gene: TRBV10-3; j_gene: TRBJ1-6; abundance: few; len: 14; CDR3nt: TGTGCCATCAGTGAAGGGTCGGCTCCCGGTCCCCTCCACTTT; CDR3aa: CAISEGSAPGPLHF
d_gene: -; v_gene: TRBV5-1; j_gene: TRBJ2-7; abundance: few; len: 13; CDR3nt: TGCGCCAGCAGTTATCGGGCCAACTACGAGCAGTACTTC; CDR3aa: CASSYRANYEQYF
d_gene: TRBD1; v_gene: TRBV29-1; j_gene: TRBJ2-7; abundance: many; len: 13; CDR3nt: TGCAGCGTCGAAGGACAGGGTAGGGACGAGCAGTACTTC; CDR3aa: CSVEGQGRDEQYF
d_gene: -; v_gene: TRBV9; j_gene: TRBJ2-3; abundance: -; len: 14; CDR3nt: TGTGCCAGCAGCGTTGGGGGCAGGACAGATGCGCAGTATTTT; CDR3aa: CASSVGGRTDAQYF
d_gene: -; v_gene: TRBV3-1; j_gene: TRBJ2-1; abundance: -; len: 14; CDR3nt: TGTGCCAGCAGCCAAGGGAGAGGTTCAGAGACCCAGTTCTTC; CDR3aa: CASSQGRGSETQFF
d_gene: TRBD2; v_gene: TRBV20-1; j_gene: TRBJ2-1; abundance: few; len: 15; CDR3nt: TGCAGTGCTCAACCTACTAGCGGGAACTACAATGAGCAGTTCTTC; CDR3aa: CSAQPTSGNYNEQFF
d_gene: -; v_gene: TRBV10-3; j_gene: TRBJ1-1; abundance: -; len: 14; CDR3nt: TGTGCCATCAGGGAAGGGGTAGTGAACACTGAAGCTTTCTTT; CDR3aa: CAIREGVVNTEAFF
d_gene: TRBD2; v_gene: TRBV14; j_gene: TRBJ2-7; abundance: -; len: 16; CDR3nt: TGTGCCAGCAGCCCTTTGGGACTAGCGGGCCACTACGAGCAGTACTTC; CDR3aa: CASSPLGLAGHYEQYF
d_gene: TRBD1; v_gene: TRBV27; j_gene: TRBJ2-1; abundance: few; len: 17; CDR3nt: TGTGCCAGCAGTTTATCTCCCCCAGGGGGCCTATACAATGAGCAGTTCTTC; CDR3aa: CASSLSPPGGLYNEQFF
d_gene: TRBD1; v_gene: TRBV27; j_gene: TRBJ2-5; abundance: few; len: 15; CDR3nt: TGTGCCAGCACTCCTCTCTGGACAGGCAAAGAGACCCAGTACTTC; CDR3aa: CASTPLWTGKETQYF
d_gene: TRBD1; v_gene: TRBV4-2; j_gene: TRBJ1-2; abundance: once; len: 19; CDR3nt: TGTGCCAGCAGTCCAACTAGGACAGGGACAAACAGGAGGACTTACGGCTACACCTTC; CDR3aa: CASSPTRTGTNRRTYGYTF
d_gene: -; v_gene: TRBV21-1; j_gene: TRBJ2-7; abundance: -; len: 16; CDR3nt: TGTGCCAGCAGCAAAGAATTTTGGGACAACTTCTACGAGCAGTACTTC; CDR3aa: CASSKEFWDNFYEQYF
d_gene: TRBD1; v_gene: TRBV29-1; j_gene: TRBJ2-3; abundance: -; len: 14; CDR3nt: TGCAGCGGGAAACAGGGGTTATACGCAGATACGCGGTATTTT; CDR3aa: CSGKQGLYADTRYF
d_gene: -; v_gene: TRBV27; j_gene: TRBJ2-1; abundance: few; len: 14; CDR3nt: TGTGCCAGCAGTTTTCTGGGACCCTACAATGAGCAGTTCTTC; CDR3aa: CASSFLGPYNEQFF
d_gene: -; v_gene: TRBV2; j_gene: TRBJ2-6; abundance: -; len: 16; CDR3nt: TGTGCCAGCAGTAGGGACGCACTCTCTGGGGCCAACGTCCTGACTTTC; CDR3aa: CASSRDALSGANVLTF
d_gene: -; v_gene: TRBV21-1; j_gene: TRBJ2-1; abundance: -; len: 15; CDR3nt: TGTGCCAGCCGAACCCTGGGGGGAGGGTACAATGAGCAGTTCTTC; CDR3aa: CASRTLGGGYNEQFF
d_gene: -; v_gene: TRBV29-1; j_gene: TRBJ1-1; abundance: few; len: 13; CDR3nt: TGCAGCGTTGATAGGGATCGGGTCACTGAAGCTTTCTTT; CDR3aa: CSVDRDRVTEAFF
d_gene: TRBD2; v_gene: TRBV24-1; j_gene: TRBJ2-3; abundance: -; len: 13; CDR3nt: TGTGCCACCAGTGTCGGCGGGGGGGATACGCAGTATTTT; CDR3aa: CATSVGGGDTQYF
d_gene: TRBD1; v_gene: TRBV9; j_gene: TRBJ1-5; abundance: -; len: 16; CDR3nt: TGTGCCAGCAGCGGGGGACAGGGGGGATACAATCAGCCCCAGCATTTT; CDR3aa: CASSGGQGGYNQPQHF
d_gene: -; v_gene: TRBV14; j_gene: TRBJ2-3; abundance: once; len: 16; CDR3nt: TGTGCCAGCAGCCAAAACAGGGTCGGGGGCACAGATACGCAGTATTTT; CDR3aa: CASSQNRVGGTDTQYF
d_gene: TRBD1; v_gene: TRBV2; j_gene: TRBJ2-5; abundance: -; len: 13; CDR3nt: TGTGCCAGCATTGCAGGGGGCCAAGAGGCCCAGTACTTC; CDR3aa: CASIAGGQEAQYF
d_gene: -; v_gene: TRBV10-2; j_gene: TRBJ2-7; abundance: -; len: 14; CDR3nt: TGCGCCAGCAGTGAGCGGTCTTTCTCCTACGAGCAGTACTTC; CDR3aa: CASSERSFSYEQYF
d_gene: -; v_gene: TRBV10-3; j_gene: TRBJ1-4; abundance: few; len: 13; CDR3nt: TGTGCCATCAGTGGCGTCTTAGGTGAAAAACTGTTTTTT; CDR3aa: CAISGVLGEKLFF
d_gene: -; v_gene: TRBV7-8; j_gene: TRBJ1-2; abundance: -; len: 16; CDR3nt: TGTGCCAGCAGCCCCACGGAGGCACAAACCCTCTATGGCTACACCTTC; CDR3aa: CASSPTEAQTLYGYTF
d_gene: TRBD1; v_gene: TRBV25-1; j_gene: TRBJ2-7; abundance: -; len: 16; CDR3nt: TGTGCCAGCAGTGACTTGACGAGGGACAGCGTCTACGAGCAGTACTTC; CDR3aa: CASSDLTRDSVYEQYF
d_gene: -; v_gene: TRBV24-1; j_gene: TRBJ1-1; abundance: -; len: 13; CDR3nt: TGTGCCACCAGTGATATCGGGGGAATTGAAGCTTTCTTT; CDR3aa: CATSDIGGIEAFF
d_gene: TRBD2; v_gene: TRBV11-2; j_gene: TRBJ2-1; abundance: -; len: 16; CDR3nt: TGTGCCAGCAGCTCTCTAGCGGGAGGTGGTTTCCATGAGCAGTTCTTC; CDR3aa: CASSSLAGGGFHEQFF
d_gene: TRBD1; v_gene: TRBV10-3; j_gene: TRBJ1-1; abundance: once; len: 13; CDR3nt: TGTGCCATCGCTAGGACAGGGGACACTGAAGCTTTCTTT; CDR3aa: CAIARTGDTEAFF
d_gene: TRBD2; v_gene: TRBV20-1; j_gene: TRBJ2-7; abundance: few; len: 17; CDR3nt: TGCAGTGCTAGAGCCCTGGAACTAGCGGGAGGGCCGCTCGAGCAGTACTTC; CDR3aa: CSARALELAGGPLEQYF
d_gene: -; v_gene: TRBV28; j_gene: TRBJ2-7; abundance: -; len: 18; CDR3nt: TGTGCCAGCAGTTCCAGTTCACCAGGAAGGGCGTCCACCTACGAGCAGTACTTC; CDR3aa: CASSSSSPGRASTYEQYF
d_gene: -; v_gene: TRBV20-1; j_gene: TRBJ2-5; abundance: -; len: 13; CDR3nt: TGCAGTGCTGCAAGGACATGGGAGGAGACCCAGTACTTC; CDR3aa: CSAARTWEETQYF
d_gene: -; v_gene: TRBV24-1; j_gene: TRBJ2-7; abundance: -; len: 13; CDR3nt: TGTGCCACCGCCCAGGGAAACTCCTACGAGCAGTACTTC; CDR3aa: CATAQGNSYEQYF
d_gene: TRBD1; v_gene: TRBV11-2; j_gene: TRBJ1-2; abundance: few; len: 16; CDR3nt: TGTGCCAGCAGGCGACCGGGTGTACAGGGGGGGTATGGCTACACCTTC; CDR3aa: CASRRPGVQGGYGYTF
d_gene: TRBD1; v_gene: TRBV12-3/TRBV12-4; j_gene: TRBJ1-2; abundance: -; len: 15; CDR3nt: TGTGCCAGCTGTCGGGGAGGGGACAGGAACTATGGCTACACCTTC; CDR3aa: CASCRGGDRNYGYTF
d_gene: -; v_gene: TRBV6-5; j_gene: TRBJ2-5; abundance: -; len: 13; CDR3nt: TGTGCCGGCAGTTACACAGGGTACGAGACCCAGTACTTC; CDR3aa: CAGSYTGYETQYF
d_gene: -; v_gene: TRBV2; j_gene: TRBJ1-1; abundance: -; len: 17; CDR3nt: TGTGCCAGCATGCCCATGGGGCAGTCGGGCAGGGGAACTGAAGCTTTCTTT; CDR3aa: CASMPMGQSGRGTEAFF
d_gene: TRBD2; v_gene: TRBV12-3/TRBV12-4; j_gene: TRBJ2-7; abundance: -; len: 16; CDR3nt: TGTGCCAGCAGCCCCGACCCTAGCGGGAGGGTCTACGAGCAGTACTTC; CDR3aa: CASSPDPSGRVYEQYF
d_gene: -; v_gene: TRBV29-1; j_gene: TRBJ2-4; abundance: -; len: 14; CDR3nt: TGCAGCGTAAGGGAGTCGTTAGCCAAAAACATTCAGTACTTC; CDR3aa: CSVRESLAKNIQYF
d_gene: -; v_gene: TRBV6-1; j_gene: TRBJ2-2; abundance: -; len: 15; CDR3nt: TGTGCCAGCAGTGAAGCCCCCGGCATCACCGGGGAGCTGTTTTTT; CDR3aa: CASSEAPGITGELFF
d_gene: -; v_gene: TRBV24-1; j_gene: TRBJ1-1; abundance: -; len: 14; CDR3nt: TGTGCCACCAGTGATTTAAGAGGGACGGGGGGAGCTTTCTTT; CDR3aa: CATSDLRGTGGAFF